The clone carrying this TCR beta chain was recorded only once. The antigen remains undetermined. The data were obtained in a study of cytomegalovirus exposure and HLA in healthy donors. Overall study results and limits: The classifier, whose performance was assessed in both the original and validation cohorts, reportedly diagnosed cytomegalovirus status with high specificity and sensitivity. For presence/absence analyses, sequencing depth was assumed to be roughly uniform across donors.

The PCR used 60 Vbeta and 13 Jbeta primers. This table comes from immunoSEQ multiplex PCR, and its TCRdb copy is limited to in-frame clones, with some not included. The table records about 120,000 clones, over 65% of them present only once. This TCR came from a woman aged 35 to 49 in good health and CMV-seropositive. Source material: PBMCs.

In DNA form, the CDR3 reads TGTGCCAGCAGTGAGGGACACCCATACGAGCAGTACTTC. Amino acid sequence: CASSEGHPYEQYF. The V gene is TRBV6-1, the J gene TRBJ2-7; TRBD1 might be the D (6 bases). This CDR3 contains 13 residues. Germline V gene lookup returns CDR1 MNHNS and CDR2 SASEGT. Trimming removed 3 bases at V and 4 bases at J, with 10 bases between.